The source of this T cell receptor beta chain is a study of T-cell reconstitution after alpha-beta-depleted transplantation in children. Study findings and constraints: Reportedly, alpha-beta T cells present about two months post-transplant originated from several hundred expanded clones of graft origin. TCRbeta diversity was high at day 60 in some patients (a result of surviving recipient T cells and thymic progenitors). From newly produced T cells came most of the T-cell counts and diversity one year after transplant.

The CDR3 spans 16 residues. V was clipped by 1 base and J by 2 bases, with 15 bases between them. CDR1 is SGHKS and CDR2 is YYEKEE in the germline V gene (reference sequence). This clonotype appeared a few times. Its antigen is not known. A TCRbeta library incorporating unique molecular identifiers was prepared. TCRdb re-derived calls from the PCR reads in MiXCR, one entry per CDR3 protein. The top ten hold about 32% of the sample, which has around 450,000 distinct CDR3 sequences, around 15% seen once. The sequences come from PBMCs, mostly from graft donor cells, collected 360 days after TCRalphabeta/CD19-depleted stem cell transplant. The V call is TRBV5-5, the J call TRBJ2-5; no clear D gene. The origin of this receptor is a boy in the first two years of life who had a stem cell transplant for Wiskott-Aldrich syndrome, so the T cells may come from the graft donor. CDR3 in amino acids: CASSLRILGTQETQYF. The CDR3 nucleotides are TGTGCCAGCAGCTTGAGGATCTTAGGTACACAAGAGACCCAGTACTTC.